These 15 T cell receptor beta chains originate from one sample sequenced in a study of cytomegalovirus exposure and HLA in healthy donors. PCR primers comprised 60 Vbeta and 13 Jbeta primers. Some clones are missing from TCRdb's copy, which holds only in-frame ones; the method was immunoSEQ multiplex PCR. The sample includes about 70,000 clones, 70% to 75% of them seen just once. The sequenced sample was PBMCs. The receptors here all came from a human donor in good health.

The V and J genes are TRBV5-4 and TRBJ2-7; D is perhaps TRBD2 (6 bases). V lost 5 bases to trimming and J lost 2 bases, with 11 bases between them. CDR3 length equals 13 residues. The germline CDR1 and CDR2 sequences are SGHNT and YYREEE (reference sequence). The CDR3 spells CASSLGSAYEQYF. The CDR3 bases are TGTGCCAGCAGTCTCGGGAGCGCCTACGAGCAGTACTTC. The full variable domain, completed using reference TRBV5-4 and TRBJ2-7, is ETGVTQSPTHLIKTRGQQVTLRCSSQSGHNTVSWYQQALGQGPQFIFQYYREEENGRGNFPPRFSGLQFPNYSSELNVNALELDDSALYLCASSLGSAYEQYFGPGTRLTVT.

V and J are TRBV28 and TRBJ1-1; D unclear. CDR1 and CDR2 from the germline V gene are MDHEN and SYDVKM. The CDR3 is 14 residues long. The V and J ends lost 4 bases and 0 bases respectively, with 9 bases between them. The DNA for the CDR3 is TGTGCCAGCAGTTCCCCCGCGATGAACACTGAAGCTTTCTTT. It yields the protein CASSSPAMNTEAFF.

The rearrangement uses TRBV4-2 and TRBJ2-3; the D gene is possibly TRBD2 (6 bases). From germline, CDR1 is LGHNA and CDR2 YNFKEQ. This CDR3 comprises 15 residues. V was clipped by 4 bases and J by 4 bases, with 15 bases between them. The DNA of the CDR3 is TGTGCCAGCAGCCCCGGGGGAACGGGAGCAGATACGCAGTATTTT. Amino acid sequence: CASSPGGTGADTQYF.

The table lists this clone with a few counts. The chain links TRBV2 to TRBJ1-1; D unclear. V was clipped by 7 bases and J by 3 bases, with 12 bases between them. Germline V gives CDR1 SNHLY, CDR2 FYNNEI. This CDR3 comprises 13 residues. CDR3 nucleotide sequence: TGTGCCAGCACCTTTTCGAGGGACACTGAAGCTTTCTTT. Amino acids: CASTFSRDTEAFF. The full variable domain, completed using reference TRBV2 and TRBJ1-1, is EPEVTQTPSHQVTQMGQEVILRCVPISNHLYFYWYRQILGQKVEFLVSFYNNEISEKSEIFDDQFSVERPDGSNFTLKIRSTKLEDSAMYFCASTFSRDTEAFFGQGTRLTVV.

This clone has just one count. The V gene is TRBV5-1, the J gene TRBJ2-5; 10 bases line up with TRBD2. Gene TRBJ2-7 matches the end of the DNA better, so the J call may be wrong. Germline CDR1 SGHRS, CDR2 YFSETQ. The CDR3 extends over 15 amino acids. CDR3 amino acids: CASSLGPSGSYEQYF. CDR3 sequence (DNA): TGCGCCAGCAGCTTGGGTCCTAGCGGGAGTTACGAGCAGTACTTC.

The DNA of the CDR3 is TGTGCCCGAAGGGTAACAACAGGGAAGTACACCTTC. Amino acid sequence: CARRVTTGKYTF. This sequence joins TRBV30 and TRBJ1-2; the D gene is possibly TRBD1 (6 bases). The CDR3 is 12 amino acids. Germline V gives CDR1 GTSNPN, CDR2 SVGIG (reference sequence). The V gene lost 8 bases and the J gene lost 11 bases, with 21 bases spanning the gap.

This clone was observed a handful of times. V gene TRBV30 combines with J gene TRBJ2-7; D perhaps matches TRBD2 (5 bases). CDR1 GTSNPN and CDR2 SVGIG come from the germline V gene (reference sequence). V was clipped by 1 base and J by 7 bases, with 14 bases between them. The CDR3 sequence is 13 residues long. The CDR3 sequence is CAWSGRVGEEQYF. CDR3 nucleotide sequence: TGTGCCTGGAGTGGGCGGGTCGGAGAAGAGCAGTACTTC.

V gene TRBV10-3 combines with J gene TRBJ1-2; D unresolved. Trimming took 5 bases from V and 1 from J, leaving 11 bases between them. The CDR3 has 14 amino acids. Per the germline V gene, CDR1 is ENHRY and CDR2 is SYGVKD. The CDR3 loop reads CAISIQPVNYGYTF. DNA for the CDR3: TGTGCCATCAGTATACAGCCCGTTAACTATGGCTACACCTTC.

As DNA, the CDR3 is TGTGCCAGCAGCTTTGGACAGGGTGTGGATGGCTACACCTTC. Protein sequence: CASSFGQGVDGYTF. This chain links TRBV7-9 with TRBJ1-2; TRBD1 matches at 8 bases. V was pared by 3 bases and J by 6 bases, with 6 bases of the junction left unmatched. From germline, CDR1 is SEHNR and CDR2 FQNEAQ (reference sequence). This CDR3 spans 14 amino acids. The full variable domain, completed using reference TRBV7-9 and TRBJ1-2, is DTGVSQNPRHKITKRGQNVTFRCDPISEHNRLYWYRQTLGQGPEFLTYFQNEAQLEKSRLLSDRFSAERPKGSFSTLEIQRTEQGDSAMYLCASSFGQGVDGYTFGSGTRLTVV.

This chain's CDR3 is CAWSVGSLLGEKLFF. The CDR3 DNA reads TGTGCCTGGAGTGTTGGGTCTCTTCTCGGGGAAAAACTGTTTTTT. The chain recombines TRBV30 with TRBJ1-4; D call uncertain. Between the trimmed V and J ends, which lost 0 bases and 8 bases, there was a span of 16 bases. The length of the CDR3 is 15 residues. CDR1 is GTSNPN, CDR2 SVGIG, per germline (reference sequence).

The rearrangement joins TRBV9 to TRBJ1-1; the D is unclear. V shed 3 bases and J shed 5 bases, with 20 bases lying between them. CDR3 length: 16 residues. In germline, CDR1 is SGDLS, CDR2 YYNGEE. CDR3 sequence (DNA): TGTGCCAGCAGCGCGGGGAGGACCTACGATAGGACTGAAGCTTTCTTT. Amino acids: CASSAGRTYDRTEAFF.

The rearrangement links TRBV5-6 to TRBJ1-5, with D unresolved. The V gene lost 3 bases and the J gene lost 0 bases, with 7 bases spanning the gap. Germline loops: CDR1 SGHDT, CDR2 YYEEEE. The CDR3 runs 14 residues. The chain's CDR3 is CASSSRGSNQPQHF. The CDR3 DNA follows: TGTGCCAGCAGCTCCCGCGGTAGCAATCAGCCCCAGCATTTT.

CDR3 sequence (DNA): TGTGCCAGCAGCGTAGCAGGGTGGCGCCCATCCTACAATGAGCAGTTCTTC. Its translation: CASSVAGWRPSYNEQFF. This sequence joins TRBV9 and TRBJ2-1; tentatively, D is TRBD1 (5 bases). Germline assignment: CDR1 SGDLS and CDR2 YYNGEE. The germline V and J ends were trimmed by 0 bases and 1 base, with 14 bases remaining between them. This CDR3 is 17 amino acids long.

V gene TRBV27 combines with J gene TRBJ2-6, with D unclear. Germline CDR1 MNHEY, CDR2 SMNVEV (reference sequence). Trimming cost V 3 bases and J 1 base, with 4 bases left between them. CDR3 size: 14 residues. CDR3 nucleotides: TGTGCCAGCAGTTTTTTATCTGGGGCCAACGTCCTGACTTTC. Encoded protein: CASSFLSGANVLTF. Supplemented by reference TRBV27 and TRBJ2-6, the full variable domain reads EAQVTQNPRYLITVTGKKLTVTCSQNMNHEYMSWYRQDPGLGLRQIYYSMNVEVTDKGDVPEGYKVSRKEKRNFPLILESPSPNQTSLYFCASSFLSGANVLTFGAGSRLTVL.

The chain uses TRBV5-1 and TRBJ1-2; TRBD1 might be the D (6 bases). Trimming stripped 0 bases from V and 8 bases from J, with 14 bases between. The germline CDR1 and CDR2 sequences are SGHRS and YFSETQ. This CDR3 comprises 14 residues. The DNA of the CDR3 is TGCGCCAGCAGCTTGGGACAGGCATTAACCGGCTACACCTTC. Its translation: CASSLGQALTGYTF.